The rows below give T cell receptor beta chains drawn from one sample of a study of T cell responses to AZD1222 COVID-19 vaccine. Method: immunoSEQ multiplex PCR; TCRdb's copy keeps in-frame clones and lacks some. This sample has roughly 110,000 clones, with 75% to 95% found just once. The sequences come from peripheral blood, collected 28 days after the second AZD1222 dose. The receptors were gathered from an adult who received the AZD1222 COVID-19 vaccine. Each CDR3 is given with its conserved first and last residue. The D gene is left open where the match is weak. Rows give clone size only sometimes, using once, few, many, or a class for an expanded clone.

V	D	J	size	DNA	CDR3
TRBV5-1	TRBD1	TRBJ1-1	NA	TGCGCCAGCAGCTCGCCGGGACAGGGGAGCTCTGAAGCTTTCTTT	CASSSPGQGSSEAFF
TRBV19	TRBD2	TRBJ2-1	once	TGTGCCAGCAAATCGGGGGGTAGCGGGGGAGATGAGCAGTTCTTC	CASKSGGSGGDEQFF
TRBV19	NA	TRBJ2-7	NA	TGTGCCAGTAATATTGAGGGGCCGCCCTACGAGCAGTACTTC	CASNIEGPPYEQYF
TRBV9	TRBD1	TRBJ2-7	NA	TGTGCCAGCAGCAGTAACCGGGACAGTAGCTCCTACGAGCAGTACTTC	CASSSNRDSSSYEQYF
TRBV9	NA	TRBJ1-5	NA	TGTGCCAGCAGCGTAGGGGAATCAAGGCAGCCCCAGCATTTT	CASSVGESRQPQHF
TRBV11-2	NA	TRBJ1-1	NA	TGTGCCAGCAGCTTTTGGGGGCCCCTGAACACTGAAGCTTTCTTT	CASSFWGPLNTEAFF
TRBV7-8	NA	TRBJ2-7	NA	TGTGCCAGCAGCTTTCTCCTCGGGACGAATTCCTACGAGCAGTACTTC	CASSFLLGTNSYEQYF
TRBV7-8	TRBD2	TRBJ2-1	NA	TGTGCCAGCAGCCCTATTCGGAGTAGCGGGGTTTACAATGAGCAGTTCTTC	CASSPIRSSGVYNEQFF
TRBV30	NA	TRBJ2-5	NA	TGTGCCTTTAGGCGAGGGATGGAGACCCAGTACTTC	CAFRRGMETQYF
TRBV11-2	TRBD1	TRBJ2-7	NA	TGTGCCAGCAGCCGACAGGGGGGCCACGAGCAGTACTTC	CASSRQGGHEQYF
TRBV7-9	TRBD2	TRBJ2-3	NA	TGTGCCAGCAGCCACAGACTAGCGGGAGCCACAGATACGCAGTATTTT	CASSHRLAGATDTQYF
TRBV6-2/TRBV6-3	NA	TRBJ1-2	once	TGTGCCAGCAGTTACGATGGCAGGGCGGCCTATGGCTACACCTTC	CASSYDGRAAYGYTF
TRBV30	TRBD1	TRBJ1-1	NA	TGTGCCTGGACCAGGGGGCGACCTGAAGCTTTCTTT	CAWTRGRPEAFF
TRBV7-8	TRBD1	TRBJ2-3	NA	TGTGCCAGCAGCTTGGGACAGGGCCGGCCAGATACGCAGTATTTT	CASSLGQGRPDTQYF
TRBV5-1	NA	TRBJ1-1	NA	TGCGCCAGCAGCGCATTACAGATGAACACTGAAGCTTTCTTT	CASSALQMNTEAFF
TRBV18	NA	TRBJ2-7	NA	TGTGCCAGCTCACACCCGGGTTTCAGCTCCTACGAGCAGTACTTC	CASSHPGFSSYEQYF
TRBV10-2	TRBD1	TRBJ1-2	NA	TGCGCCAGCAGTGACTGGACAGGGGGCGCATATGGCTACACCTTC	CASSDWTGGAYGYTF
TRBV19	NA	TRBJ1-5	few	TGTGCCAGTAGTACAGGGAATCAGCCCCAGCATTTT	CASSTGNQPQHF
TRBV7-9	NA	TRBJ1-4	NA	TGTGCCAGCAGCGAAAACTTGATCTCTGAAAAACTGTTTTTT	CASSENLISEKLFF
TRBV19	NA	TRBJ1-5	NA	TGTGCCAGTAGCCCTGGGCAGGGAAGCAATCAGCCCCAGCATTTT	CASSPGQGSNQPQHF
TRBV6-2/TRBV6-3	NA	TRBJ1-1	NA	TGTGCCAGCAGCGGATTTACCTCGAACACTGAAGCTTTCTTT	CASSGFTSNTEAFF
TRBV19	NA	TRBJ2-2	NA	TGTGCCAGTAGTATTCAGGGTTTCACCGGGGAGCTGTTTTTT	CASSIQGFTGELFF
TRBV9	NA	TRBJ2-1	NA	TGTGCCAGCAGCGTAGCCCCCACAAATGAGCAGTTCTTC	CASSVAPTNEQFF
TRBV30	NA	TRBJ2-1	NA	TGTGCCTGGGAACAAAATGAGCAGTTCTTC	CAWEQNEQFF
TRBV19	NA	TRBJ1-2	once	TGTGCCAGTAGTATAGATCTGCGTTACTATGGCTACACCTTC	CASSIDLRYYGYTF
TRBV12-5	NA	TRBJ1-1	NA	TGTGCTAGTGGTCGGGGGCTCACTGAAGCTTTCTTT	CASGRGLTEAFF
TRBV10-2	NA	TRBJ1-5	few	TGCGCCAGCAGTGAGGGGGCGAGCAATCAGCCCCAGCATTTT	CASSEGASNQPQHF